This TCR beta chain was recovered during a study of PD-L1 blockade in urothelial cancer. Study-level information: Administration of atezolizumab to patients began around 2014, at 1,200 mg intravenously every 3 weeks. About 85% of the roughly 30 patients comprised males who had bladder-origin urothelial cancer. The researchers analyzed blood 3 weeks (second dose) and 6 weeks after treatment start.

Profiled with immunoSEQ multiplex PCR; TCRdb holds only in-frame clones, not every one. This table has tens of thousands of clones, around 87% appearing once. Metastatic or locally advanced urothelial carcinoma was present in the patients. From germline, CDR1 is SGHTA and CDR2 FQGTGA. V was clipped by 0 bases and J by 0 bases, with 5 bases between them. CDR3 length: 15 residues. The V and J genes are TRBV7-3 and TRBJ1-4; maybe TRBD1 (5 bases). The source material was PBMCs, sampled around atezolizumab (anti-PD-L1) treatment. The source of this sequence is a man between 50 and 59 years old with urothelial cancer. The CDR3 DNA reads as TGTGCCAGCAGCTTAACAGGGGCAACTAATGAAAAACTGTTTTTT. Translation: CASSLTGATNEKLFF.